The 15 T cell receptor beta chains presented below share a single source sample, sequenced in a study of glioma-infiltrating T cells. TCR alpha and beta CDR3 regions were amplified from RNA using iRepertoire nested multiplex PCR. TCRdb re-derived calls from the multiplex PCR reads in MiXCR, one entry per CDR3 protein. The sample yields some 12,000 distinct CDR3 sequences, more than 25% seen once. Sample: glioma tissue, nonneoplastic brain tissue, or PBMCs (not recorded which). The source is a human donor with low-grade glioma or glioblastoma, undergoing nonglioma brain surgery, or in good health (not recorded which).

This clonotype has more than one count but fewer than ten. The rearrangement links TRBV20-1 to TRBJ2-5, with 8 bases lining up with TRBD2. Germline lookup yields CDR1 DFQATT and CDR2 SNEGSKA (reference sequence). After removal of 5 bases from V and 7 bases from J, the junction contained 12 bases not matched to a gene. This CDR3 has 14 residues. In DNA, the CDR3 is TGCAGTGCTTCCTCGGGGGGGGACGCGGGGACCCAGTACTTC. Protein: CSASSGGDAGTQYF.

The chain is built from TRBV5-1 and TRBJ2-1; unclear D gene. CDR1 and CDR2 (germline): SGHRS, YFSETQ. The V gene lost 2 bases and the J gene lost 3 bases, with 12 bases spanning the gap. This CDR3 region has 15 residues. The DNA for the CDR3 is TGCGCCAGCAGCTTTGGAGCGAGCGACTACAATGAGCAGTTCTTC. Its protein product is CASSFGASDYNEQFF.

The V and J genes are TRBV12-3 or TRBV12-4 and TRBJ2-1; weak D call: TRBD2 (6 bases). The CDR3 sequence is 13 residues long. The germline V and J ends were trimmed by 7 bases and 6 bases, with 13 bases remaining between them. CDR3 region: CASTLGGGNEQFF. The DNA of the CDR3 is TGTGCCAGCACTCTCGGGGGAGGCAATGAGCAGTTCTTC.

This clonotype was observed at least ten times. This sequence joins TRBV2 and TRBJ2-7, with 8 bases aligning to TRBD1. Trimming took 5 bases from V and 6 from J; bases not matched to a gene: 9. This CDR3 is built from 14 residues. Germline V gene data show CDR1 as SNHLY and CDR2 as FYNNEI. CDR3 protein: CASSQGDRLSEQYF. The CDR3 coding sequence is TGTGCCAGCAGTCAAGGGGACAGGCTGAGCGAGCAGTACTTC.

This clonotype was seen a single time. This may be a read error: a much more frequent sequence differs by one nucleotide. V gene TRBV10-3 combines with J gene TRBJ2-3; D not resolved. This CDR3 spans 14 amino acids. The ends were cut back, 3 bases at V and 1 base at J, with 8 bases in the middle. The germline CDR1 and CDR2 sequences are ENHRY and SYGVKD. CDR3 loop: CAISDTVGTDTQYF. For the CDR3, the DNA is TGTGCCATCAGTGATACAGTAGGCACAGATACGCAGTATTTT.

Ten or more counts support this clonotype. The CDR3 loop is CASSLDTQETQYF. CDR3 bases: TGTGCCAGCAGCCTCGACACCCAAGAGACCCAGTACTTC. V and J are TRBV7-9 and TRBJ2-5, with D unresolved. The CDR3 has 13 residues. Germline assignment: CDR1 SEHNR and CDR2 FQNEAQ (reference sequence). V was trimmed by 5 bases and J by 1 base, leaving 8 bases between them.

This clonotype is large within its sample. The rearrangement joins TRBV20-1 to TRBJ1-5; 8 positions agree with TRBD1. CDR1 is DFQATT and CDR2 is SNEGSKA in the germline V gene (reference sequence). CDR3 length equals 17 residues. V lost 6 bases and J lost 2; bases outside the gene matches: 15. CDR3 sequence reads: CSARPGQVASGNQPQHF. Here the CDR3 DNA reads TGCAGTGCCAGGCCGGGACAGGTTGCGTCGGGCAATCAGCCCCAGCATTTT.

For this clonotype: At one of its ends the junction is not consistent with the germline gene, which may arise from a read error. V gene TRBV27 combines with J gene TRBJ2-1, with unresolved D. CDR1 and CDR2 (germline): MNHEY, SMNVEV (reference sequence). The CDR3 is 14 residues long. The CDR3: CASSPVGNYNERFF. CDR3 nucleotide sequence: TGTGCCAGCAGCCCGGTCGGAAACTACAATGAGCGGTTCTTC.

This clonotype was counted ten times or more. V and J are TRBV18 and TRBJ2-7; 7 bases fit TRBD1. Germline V CDR1 and CDR2: KGHSH, LQKENI. This CDR3 has 13 amino acids. With V trimmed by 1 base and J by 6 bases, 3 bases remained unmatched. CDR3 in DNA: TGTGCCAGCTCACCACAGGGGGCAGGCGAGCAGTACTTC. This codes for CASSPQGAGEQYF. The full variable domain, rest sourced from reference TRBV18 and TRBJ2-7, is NAGVMQNPRHLVRRRGQEARLRCSPMKGHSHVYWYRQLPEEGLKFMVYLQKENIIDESGMPKERFSAEFPKEGPSILRIQQVVRGDSAAYFCASSPQGAGEQYFGPGTRLTVT.

In this sample, this clonotype turned up many times. The chain links TRBV20-1 to TRBJ2-7; 9 bases align to TRBD2. Germline CDR1 reads DFQATT; CDR2 reads SNEGSKA (reference sequence). The ends lost 2 bases at V and 0 bases at J; junction bases unmatched: 8. The CDR3 extends over 16 amino acids. The CDR3 sequence: CSARLAGPLGSYEQYF. The CDR3 region has the DNA TGCAGTGCTAGACTAGCGGGGCCGTTGGGCTCCTACGAGCAGTACTTC.

This clonotype was counted many times. This sequence joins TRBV5-1 and TRBJ2-5; a possible D gene is TRBD1 (5 bases). Germline CDR1 is SGHRS and CDR2 is YFSETQ. Trimming removed 3 bases at V and 2 bases at J, with 14 bases between. This CDR3 region has 15 residues. CDR3 in amino acids: CASSSTQGNQETQYF. In DNA, the CDR3 is TGCGCCAGCAGCTCAACCCAGGGAAATCAAGAGACCCAGTACTTC. The variable domain in full, with the rest retrieved from reference TRBV5-1 and TRBJ2-5, is KAGVTQTPRYLIKTRGQQVTLSCSPISGHRSVSWYQQTPGQGLQFLFEYFSETQRNKGNFPGRFSGRQFSNSRSEMNVSTLELGDSALYLCASSSTQGNQETQYFGPGTRLLVL.

This clonotype was recorded many times. CDR3 sequence (DNA): TGTGCCACCAGTGAAGCAGGGGCAGATACGCAGTATTTT. Protein product: CATSEAGADTQYF. The genes are TRBV24-1 and TRBJ2-3, with a weak D call TRBD1 (6 bases). The CDR3 is made up of 13 amino acids. CDR1 is KGHDR and CDR2 is SFDVKD in the germline V gene. The V end was cut by 4 bases, the J end by 4 bases, with 8 bases between.

This clonotype showed up many times. The chain links TRBV28 to TRBJ2-3; tentative D call: TRBD1 (6 bases). The V gene lost 8 bases and the J gene lost 0 bases, with 24 bases spanning the gap. This CDR3 region has 18 residues. Germline loops: CDR1 MDHEN, CDR2 SYDVKM. CDR3 amino acids: CASPPLRDNLTSTDTQYF. CDR3 bases: TGTGCCAGCCCCCCTTTAAGGGACAACCTAACTAGCACAGATACGCAGTATTTT.

This chain links TRBV11-2 with TRBJ2-7; D may match TRBD1 or TRBD2 (5 bases each). Trimming removed 3 bases at V and 6 bases at J, with 15 bases between. CDR1 is SGHAT and CDR2 is FQNNGV in the germline V gene. The CDR3 is made up of 14 amino acids. This CDR3 reads CASSFLPRGREQYF. As DNA, the CDR3 is TGTGCCAGCAGCTTTCTCCCGAGGGGACGCGAGCAGTACTTC.

This clonotype was detected a few times. The chain links TRBV5-4 to TRBJ2-7; 7 bases map to TRBD1. The junction had 5 bases not matched to a gene; V was cut back by 0 bases and J by 5 bases. The CDR3 runs 14 residues. The germline CDR1 and CDR2 sequences are SGHNT and YYREEE (reference sequence). The CDR3 sequence is CASSLDRGNHEQYF. In DNA form, the CDR3 reads TGTGCCAGCAGCTTGGACAGGGGTAACCACGAGCAGTACTTC.